These 3 T cell receptor beta chains were sequenced from one sample in a study of post-analysis software for immune sequencing data. No antigens are known for them. Carried by the TCR beta cDNA libraries were unique molecular identifiers. MiXCR was run by TCRdb on the PCR reads, yielding one entry per CDR3 protein. This sample has about 500,000 distinct CDR3 sequences; under 55% occur once, and the top ten carry about 12%. Study-wide results and limits: Controls showed lower frequencies than patients for 4 or 5 TRBV segments, and TRBV5-6, TRBV5-1 and TRBV20-1 were among these.

Sample: blood. Every receptor here comes from a girl aged 5-17 years with multiple sclerosis.

The chain joins TRBV7-9 to TRBJ1-1, with TRBD1 matching over 8 bases. Losses at the gene ends were 0 bases for V and 4 bases for J; bases not matched to a gene: 13. The CDR3 is 18 residues long. The germline V gene has CDR1 SEHNR and CDR2 FQNEAQ (reference sequence). As DNA, the CDR3 is TGTGCCAGCAGCTTAGCTCGGATCACTCAGGGGGCGGCCACTGAAGCTTTCTTT. Translation gives CASSLARITQGAATEAFF.

The gene calls are TRBV15 and TRBJ1-1; D uncertain. With 2 bases removed from V and 1 base from J, the gap between germline ends came to 11 bases. This CDR3 spans 15 amino acids. Per the germline V gene, CDR1 is LNHNV and CDR2 is YYDKDF (reference sequence). The CDR3 reads CATSRLRAANTEAFF. CDR3 coding DNA: TGTGCCACCAGCAGACTCCGAGCAGCGAACACTGAAGCTTTCTTT.

This clonotype has just a few counts. This sequence joins TRBV7-9 and TRBJ2-3; 10 bases are a match to TRBD1. J was trimmed by 0 bases and V by 3 bases; bases with no gene match: 6. The CDR3 is made up of 17 amino acids. Germline V gives CDR1 SEHNR, CDR2 FQNEAQ (reference sequence). The CDR3 reads CASSFRDRGRSTDTQYF. CDR3 DNA sequence: TGTGCCAGCAGCTTTCGAGACAGGGGGCGTAGCACAGATACGCAGTATTTT.